This TCR beta chain was found in a study of CD8 T cells in Susac syndrome. Study-wide findings and caveats: Clonal CD8+ expansion in Susac was highest in TEMRA cells and active patients. TCR sequencing and HLA analysis covered a relatively small number of individuals.

FACS enriched CD8+ TEMRA cells, while bulk CD8+ and CD4+ were negatively isolated. The CDR3 length is 15 residues. As regards this clonotype: Its antigen is still unknown.

It was with random hexamers that roughly 0.45 to 1 ug RNA was reverse transcribed. Via MiXCR, TCRdb re-called the immunoSEQ multiplex PCR reads, giving one row per CDR3 protein. The sample includes over 80,000 distinct CDR3 sequences, approximately 95% of them seen just once. The sequence came from a human donor with Susac syndrome. Material for sequencing was CD8+ T cells from PBMCs. V usage is TRBV21-1 and J usage is TRBJ2-5; the table gives TRBD2 as D, unverified against the DNA. TRBV21-1 is listed as a pseudogene. The chain's CDR3 is CASSKEGLAEETQYF. The CDR3, as DNA: TGTGCCAGCAGCAAAGAGGGACTAGCGGAAGAGACCCAGTACTTC.